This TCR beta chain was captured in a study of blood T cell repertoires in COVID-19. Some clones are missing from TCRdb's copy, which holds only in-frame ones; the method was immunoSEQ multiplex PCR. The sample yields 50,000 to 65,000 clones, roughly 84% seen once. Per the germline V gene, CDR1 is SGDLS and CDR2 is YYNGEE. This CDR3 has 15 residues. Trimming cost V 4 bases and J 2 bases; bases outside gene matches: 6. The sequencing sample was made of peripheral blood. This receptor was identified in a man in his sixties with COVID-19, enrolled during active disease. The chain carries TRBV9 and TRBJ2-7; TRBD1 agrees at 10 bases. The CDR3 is CASSTGQGVAYEQYF. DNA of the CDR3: TGTGCCAGCAGCACCGGACAGGGGGTGGCCTACGAGCAGTACTTC.